Shown below are 21 T cell receptor beta chains from a single sample sequenced in a study of Ad26.COV2.S vaccination and SARS-CoV-2 variants. Treatment defined: 19 received Ad26.COV2.S at low or high dose, single or two shots; several received placebo; per-sample allocation not given. At day 63 after the first vaccine or placebo injection, samples were drawn. TCRdb's table, derived via immunoSEQ multiplex PCR, lists solely in-frame clones and lacks some. The data hold around 370,000 clones, with 70% to 90% observed a single time. This specimen was peripheral blood, taken in a trial of Ad26.COV2.S vaccine versus placebo. The receptors were sampled from a person between 18 and 60 years old who received the Ad26.COV2.S COVID-19 vaccine or a placebo.

With regard to this clone: An end of the junction differs from the germline gene, which may be a read error. V and J are TRBV19 and TRBJ2-4, with 7 nucleotides matching TRBD1. This CDR3 is 9 amino acids long. Looked up from germline, CDR1 is LNHDA and CDR2 is SQIVND (reference sequence). The CDR3 DNA is TGTGCCAAAGCGAAGGGGGCGGCCTTC. Its translation is CAKAKGAAF. Drawing the rest from reference TRBV19 and TRBJ2-4, the complete variable domain is DGGITQSPKYLFRKEGQNVTLSCEQNLNHDAMYWYRQDPGQGLRLIYYSQIVNDFQKGDIAEGYSVSREKKESFPLTVTSAQKNPTAFYLCAKAKGAAFGAGTRLSVL.

This chain connects TRBV10-1 to TRBJ1-2; D not resolved. V dropped 4 bases and J dropped 1 base, with 7 bases sitting between them. CDR1 is WNHNN, CDR2 SYGVQD, per germline (reference sequence). The CDR3 consists of 13 residues. This CDR3 reads CASSVGINYGYTF. The CDR3 nucleotides are TGCGCCAGCAGTGTCGGGATTAACTATGGCTACACCTTC.

The chain combines TRBV7-2 with TRBJ1-4; D uncertain. The CDR3 sequence is 15 residues long. Germline V gene data show CDR1 as SGHTA and CDR2 as FQGNSA. V lost 2 bases to trimming and J lost 5 bases, with 12 bases between them. CDR3 sequence reads: CASSLNSGLNEKLFF. The CDR3 DNA is TGTGCCAGCAGCTTAAATTCGGGGTTAAATGAAAAACTGTTTTTT.

The rearrangement links TRBV9 to TRBJ2-3; no clear D gene. The V end was cut by 2 bases, the J end by 2 bases, with 6 bases between. CDR1 SGDLS and CDR2 YYNGEE come from the germline V gene. CDR3 length: 13 residues. As DNA, the CDR3 is TGTGCCAGCAGCGTTCAGGACACAGATACGCAGTATTTT. Its protein is CASSVQDTDTQYF. Full variable domain (outside the CDR3, taken from reference TRBV9 and TRBJ2-3): DSGVTQTPKHLITATGQRVTLRCSPRSGDLSVYWYQQSLDQGLQFLIQYYNGEERAKGNILERFSAQQFPDLHSELNLSSLELGDSALYFCASSVQDTDTQYFGPGTRLTVL.

This clone occurred once. V is TRBV9 and J is TRBJ2-2; D unclear. Trimming removed 4 bases at V and 0 bases at J, with 10 bases between. CDR1 and CDR2 from the germline V gene are SGDLS and YYNGEE. The CDR3 is made up of 15 amino acids. The CDR3 nucleotides read TGTGCCAGCAGCCCTCTAGTCGCGAACACCGGGGAGCTGTTTTTT. It yields the protein CASSPLVANTGELFF. Combining the CDR3 with reference TRBV9 and TRBJ2-2 gives the whole variable domain DSGVTQTPKHLITATGQRVTLRCSPRSGDLSVYWYQQSLDQGLQFLIQYYNGEERAKGNILERFSAQQFPDLHSELNLSSLELGDSALYFCASSPLVANTGELFFGEGSRLTVL.

This sequence joins TRBV5-1 and TRBJ1-4; TRBD1 aligns across 7 bases. Germline CDR1 and CDR2: SGHRS and YFSETQ. J lost 5 bases, V lost 4 bases, and 5 bases had no gene match. This CDR3 has 14 amino acids. CDR3 sequence: CASSRRQGNEKLFF. CDR3 sequence (DNA): TGCGCCAGCAGCAGAAGACAGGGCAATGAAAAACTGTTTTTT.

The rearrangement joins TRBV12-2 to TRBJ2-6. TRBV12-2 has pseudogene status. This CDR3 comprises 18 residues. CDR3 amino acids: CASRLRRVGSSGANVLTF. The CDR3 DNA follows: TGTGCAAGTCGCTTACGTAGGGTAGGTAGCTCTGGGGCCAACGTCCTGACTTTC.

V is TRBV30 and J is TRBJ2-7, with D possibly called TRBD1 or TRBD2 (5 bases each). Germline CDR1 and CDR2: GTSNPN and SVGIG (reference sequence). This CDR3 is built from 11 residues. V dropped 6 bases and J dropped 5 bases, with 11 bases sitting between them. In DNA form, the CDR3 reads TGTGCCTGCCAGTGGGGACACGAGCAGTACTTC. This gives the protein CACQWGHEQYF.

The chain carries TRBV6-5 and TRBJ1-2; the D is unclear. V was clipped by 10 bases and J by 5 bases, with 14 bases between them. CDR1 MNHEY and CDR2 SVGAGI come from the germline V gene. The CDR3 extends over 12 amino acids. CDR3 sequence reads: CATLWSGYGYTF. As DNA, the CDR3 is TGTGCCACCCTATGGTCGGGGTATGGCTACACCTTC.

The rearrangement uses TRBV2 and TRBJ2-1, with D possibly matching TRBD1 (7 bases). The CDR3 runs 16 residues. Deletions cut 2 bases from V and 3 bases from J, with 14 bases between. The V gene's germline CDR1 is SNHLY and CDR2 FYNNEI. The CDR3 DNA sequence: TGTGCCAGCAGTGAACGCAGGGGGGTAGTCTACAATGAGCAGTTCTTC. This translates into CASSERRGVVYNEQFF.

CDR3 bases: TGTGCCAGCTCACCATCGGGACAAACGGAGAACACTGAAGCTTTCTTT. Translation: CASSPSGQTENTEAFF. This chain links TRBV18 with TRBJ1-1; possibly TRBD1 for D (6 bases). CDR3 length equals 16 residues. Germline V gene lookup returns CDR1 KGHSH and CDR2 LQKENI. Trimming pared 2 bases from V and 1 base from J, leaving 14 bases between.

This clone was recorded at least ten times. This chain joins TRBV3-1 (or the pseudogene TRBV3-2) and TRBJ2-7; a weak D match, TRBD2 (5 bases). The length of the CDR3 is 14 residues. CDR1 is LGHDT and CDR2 is YNNKEL in the germline V gene (reference sequence). V dropped 1 base and J dropped 5 bases, with 12 bases sitting between them. The CDR3 DNA is TGTGCCAGCAGCCAAGTGGGCTTGGAGGACGAGCAGTACTTC. This sequence encodes CASSQVGLEDEQYF.

This chain connects TRBV10-3 to TRBJ2-7; the match to TRBD1 covers 9 bases. Unmatched junction bases numbered 8, after V lost 10 bases and J lost 4 bases. The CDR3 has 13 amino acids. Germline V gene data show CDR1 as ENHRY and CDR2 as SYGVKD. The CDR3 sequence: CATANRGQYEQYF. DNA of the CDR3: TGTGCCACCGCAAACAGGGGGCAATACGAGCAGTACTTC.

This clone has only a few counts. This sequence joins TRBV28 and TRBJ1-2; the D gene is possibly TRBD1 (6 bases). V lost 6 bases, J lost 4 bases, and 18 bases lay in between. CDR3 length: 15 amino acids. In germline, CDR1 is MDHEN, CDR2 SYDVKM. CDR3 amino acids: CASSYGGGRGYGYTF. The CDR3 region has the DNA TGTGCCAGCAGCTACGGAGGGGGACGTGGCTATGGCTACACCTTC.

The chain is built from TRBV12-5 and TRBJ2-3; 9 nucleotides line up with TRBD1. CDR1 is LGHNT, CDR2 FRNRAP, per germline. The CDR3 consists of 15 residues. The ends lost 1 base at V and 4 bases at J; junction bases unmatched: 3. The CDR3 DNA sequence: TGTGCTAGTGGTTTGGGACAGGGGGTGGCAGATACGCAGTATTTT. It codes for CASGLGQGVADTQYF.

This chain uses TRBV27 with TRBJ2-5, with 8 bases lining up with TRBD2. V trimming: 8 bases; J trimming: 5 bases; junction bases outside the gene matches: 13. The CDR3 is 15 amino acids. CDR1 and CDR2 (germline): MNHEY, SMNVEV (reference sequence). The CDR3 region has the DNA TGTGCCAGCGGCCCCCTCGGGGGACTAGGGGAGACCCAGTACTTC. Translating gives CASGPLGGLGETQYF.

This clone came up a few times. The chain couples TRBV12-5 to TRBJ1-5; D ambiguous. The CDR3 consists of 11 residues. The germline V gene encodes CDR1 LGHNT and CDR2 FRNRAP. Trimming took off 7 bases at V and 5 bases at J, with 6 bases between the two ends. The CDR3 nucleotides are TGTGCTAGTGCCCAAGATCAGCCCCAGCATTTT. Encoded protein: CASAQDQPQHF. Supplemented by reference TRBV12-5 and TRBJ1-5, the full variable domain reads DARVTQTPRHKVTEMGQEVTMRCQPILGHNTVFWYRQTMMQGLELLAYFRNRAPLDDSGMPKDRFSAEMPDATLATLKIQPSEPRDSAVYFCASAQDQPQHFGDGTRLSIL.

CDR3 sequence: CASSWGAAPSTDTQYF. The CDR3 coding sequence is TGTGCCAGCAGCTGGGGCGCGGCACCGAGCACAGATACGCAGTATTTT. The rearrangement uses TRBV5-5 and TRBJ2-3; the D gene is possibly TRBD1 (5 bases). Germline CDR1 is SGHKS and CDR2 is YYEKEE (reference sequence). This CDR3 has 16 residues. The V gene lost 3 bases and the J gene lost 0 bases, with 14 bases spanning the gap.

The gene calls are TRBV7-2 and TRBJ1-5; possible D gene TRBD1, 5 bases. CDR3 length: 15 amino acids. V dropped 1 base and J dropped 0 bases, with 7 bases sitting between them. Germline values: CDR1 SGHTA, CDR2 FQGNSA. The CDR3 region has the DNA TGTGCCAGCAGCTTAGGACAGCATAGCAATCAGCCCCAGCATTTT. Residues: CASSLGQHSNQPQHF.

The rearrangement joins TRBV7-2 to TRBJ2-1; no clear D. This CDR3 spans 15 amino acids. The V end lost 1 base, the J end lost 0 bases, and 7 bases lay between the germline ends. Germline V lookup: CDR1 SGHTA, CDR2 FQGNSA. The CDR3, as DNA: TGTGCCAGCAGCTTAGACCGGAGCTCCTACAATGAGCAGTTCTTC. Protein product: CASSLDRSSYNEQFF.

The rearrangement links TRBV5-8 to TRBJ2-5, with D unresolved. V was shortened by 0 bases and J by 9 bases, with 9 bases between the two germline ends. CDR1 is SGHTS, CDR2 YDEGEE, per germline. The CDR3 has 12 amino acids. The CDR3 region is CASSLEKVAQYF. The CDR3 coding sequence is TGTGCCAGCAGCTTGGAGAAGGTAGCCCAGTACTTC.